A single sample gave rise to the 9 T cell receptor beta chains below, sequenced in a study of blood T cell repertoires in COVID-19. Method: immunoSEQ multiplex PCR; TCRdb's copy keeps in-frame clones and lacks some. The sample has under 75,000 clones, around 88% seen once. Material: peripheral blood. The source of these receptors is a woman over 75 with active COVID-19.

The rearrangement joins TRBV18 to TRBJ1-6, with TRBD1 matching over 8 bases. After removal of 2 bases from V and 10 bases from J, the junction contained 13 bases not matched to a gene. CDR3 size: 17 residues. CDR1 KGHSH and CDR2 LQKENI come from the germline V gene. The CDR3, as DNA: TGTGCCAGCTCACCAACGGGCCTCGGGACAGGAAGCTCACCCCTCCACTTT. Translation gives CASSPTGLGTGSSPLHF.

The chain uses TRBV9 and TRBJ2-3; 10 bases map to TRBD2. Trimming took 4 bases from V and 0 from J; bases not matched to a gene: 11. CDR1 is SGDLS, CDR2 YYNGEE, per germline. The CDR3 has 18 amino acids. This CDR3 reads CASSRGAGGDLSTDTQYF. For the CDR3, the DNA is TGTGCCAGCAGCCGGGGAGCGGGGGGGGATTTAAGCACAGATACGCAGTATTTT. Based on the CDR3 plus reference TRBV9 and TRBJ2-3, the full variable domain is DSGVTQTPKHLITATGQRVTLRCSPRSGDLSVYWYQQSLDQGLQFLIQYYNGEERAKGNILERFSAQQFPDLHSELNLSSLELGDSALYFCASSRGAGGDLSTDTQYFGPGTRLTVL.

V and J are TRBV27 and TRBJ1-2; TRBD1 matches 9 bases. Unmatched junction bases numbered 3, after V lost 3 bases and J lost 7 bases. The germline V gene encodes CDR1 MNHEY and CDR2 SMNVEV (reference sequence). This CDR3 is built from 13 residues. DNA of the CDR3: TGTGCCAGCAGTTTGAGGACAGGGGCTGGCTACACCTTC. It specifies CASSLRTGAGYTF.

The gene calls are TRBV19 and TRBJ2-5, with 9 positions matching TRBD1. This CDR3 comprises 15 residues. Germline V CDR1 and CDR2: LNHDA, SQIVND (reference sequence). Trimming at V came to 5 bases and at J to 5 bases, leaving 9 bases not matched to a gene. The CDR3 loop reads CASSVDRGRSETQYF. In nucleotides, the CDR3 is TGTGCCAGTAGTGTGGACAGGGGAAGGTCGGAGACCCAGTACTTC.

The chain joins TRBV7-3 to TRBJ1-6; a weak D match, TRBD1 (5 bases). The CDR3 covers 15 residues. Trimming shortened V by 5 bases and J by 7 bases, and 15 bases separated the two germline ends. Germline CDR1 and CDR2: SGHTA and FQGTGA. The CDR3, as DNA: TGTGCCAGCAGCCAAACTGGGGGGACCAATTCACCCCTCCACTTT. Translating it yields CASSQTGGTNSPLHF. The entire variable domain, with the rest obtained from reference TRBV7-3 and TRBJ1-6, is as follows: GAGVSQTPSNKVTEKGKYVELRCDPISGHTALYWYRQSLGQGPEFLIYFQGTGAADDSGLPNDRFFAVRPEGSVSTLKIQRTERGDSAVYLCASSQTGGTNSPLHFGNGTRLTVT.

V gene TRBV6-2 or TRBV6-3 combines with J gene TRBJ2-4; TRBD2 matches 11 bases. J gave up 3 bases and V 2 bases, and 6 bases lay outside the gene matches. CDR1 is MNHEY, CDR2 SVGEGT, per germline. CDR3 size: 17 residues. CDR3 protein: CASSYPTSGGVKNIQYF. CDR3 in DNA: TGTGCCAGCAGTTACCCCACTAGCGGGGGCGTCAAAAACATTCAGTACTTC.

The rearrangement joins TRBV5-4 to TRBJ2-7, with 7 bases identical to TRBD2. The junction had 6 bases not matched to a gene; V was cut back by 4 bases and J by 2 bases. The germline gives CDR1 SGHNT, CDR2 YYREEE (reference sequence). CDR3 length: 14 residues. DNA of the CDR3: TGTGCCAGCAGCACGGGACTACCTCCCTACGAGCAGTACTTC. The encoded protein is CASSTGLPPYEQYF.

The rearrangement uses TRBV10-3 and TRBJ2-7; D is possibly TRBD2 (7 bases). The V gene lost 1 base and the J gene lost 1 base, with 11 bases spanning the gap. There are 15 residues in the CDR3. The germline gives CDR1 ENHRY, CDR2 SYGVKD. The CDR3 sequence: CAISEWRGPSYEQYF. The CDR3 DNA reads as TGTGCCATCAGTGAGTGGCGGGGGCCTTCCTACGAGCAGTACTTC.

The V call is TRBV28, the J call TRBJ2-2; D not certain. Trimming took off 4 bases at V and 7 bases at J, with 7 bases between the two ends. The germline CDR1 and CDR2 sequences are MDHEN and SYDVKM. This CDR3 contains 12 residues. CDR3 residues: CASSSFGGELFF. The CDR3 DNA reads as TGTGCCAGCAGTTCCTTCGGCGGGGAGCTGTTTTTT.